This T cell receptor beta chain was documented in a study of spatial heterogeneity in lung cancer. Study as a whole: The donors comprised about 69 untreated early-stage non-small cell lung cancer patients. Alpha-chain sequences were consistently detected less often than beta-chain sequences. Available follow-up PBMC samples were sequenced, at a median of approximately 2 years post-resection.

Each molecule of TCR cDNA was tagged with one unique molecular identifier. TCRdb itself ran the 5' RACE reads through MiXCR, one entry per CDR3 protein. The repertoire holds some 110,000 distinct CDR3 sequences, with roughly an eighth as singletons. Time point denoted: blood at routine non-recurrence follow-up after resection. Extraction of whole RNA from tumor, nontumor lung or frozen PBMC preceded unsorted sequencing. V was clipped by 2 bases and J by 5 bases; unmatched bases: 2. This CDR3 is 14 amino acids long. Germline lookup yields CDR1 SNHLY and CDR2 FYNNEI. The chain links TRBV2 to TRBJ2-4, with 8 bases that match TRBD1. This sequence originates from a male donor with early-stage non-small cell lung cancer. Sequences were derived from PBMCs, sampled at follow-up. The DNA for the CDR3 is TGTGCCAGCAGTGAACAGGGGGCCCAAAACATTCAGTACTTC. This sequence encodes CASSEQGAQNIQYF.